The TCR beta chain described here comes from a study of identical twins. The CDR3 has 18 residues. V shed 7 bases and J shed 0 bases, with 21 bases lying between them. Per the germline V gene, CDR1 is LNHNV and CDR2 is YYDKDF (reference sequence). One entry per CDR3 protein, called by TCRdb with MiXCR from the 5' RACE reads. The data contain approximately 1.8 million distinct CDR3 sequences, more than 30% of them singletons. This clonotype was seen only a few times. The sequencing sample was made of cord blood. The source is a newborn girl in good health. The J gene is TRBJ1-4, the V gene TRBV15; no clear D. The CDR3 protein is CATTPSAPTVATNEKLFF. The CDR3 nucleotides read TGTGCCACCACCCCGAGCGCACCTACCGTTGCAACTAATGAAAAACTGTTTTTT.